This TCR beta chain was retrieved from a study of T cells in Graves' hyperthyroidism and ophthalmopathy. Amplification yielded TCR beta CDR3 regions, with RNA transcripts as the source. Primed by the HTBI set, a first-round RT-PCR was run on the TCR CDR3. One entry per CDR3 protein results from TCRdb running MiXCR on the multiplex PCR reads. The data contain over 450,000 distinct CDR3 sequences, roughly 18% of them singletons. The study excluded patients with uncontrolled infection, other autoimmune disease, pregnancy or lactation. This clonotype turned up a few times. V lost 4 bases and J 7 bases, leaving 23 bases between the germline ends. The CDR3 extends over 15 amino acids. Germline CDR1 and CDR2: DFQATT and SNEGSKA (reference sequence).

This TCR derives from a woman between 18 and 30 years old with Graves' ophthalmopathy. The material sequenced was blood. The J gene is TRBJ2-7, the V gene TRBV20-1; possible D gene TRBD2, 8 bases. The CDR3 DNA reads as TGCAGTGCTATCTTAGGGGGCGGGGGGTCATGGGAGCAGTACTTC. This translates into CSAILGGGGSWEQYF.